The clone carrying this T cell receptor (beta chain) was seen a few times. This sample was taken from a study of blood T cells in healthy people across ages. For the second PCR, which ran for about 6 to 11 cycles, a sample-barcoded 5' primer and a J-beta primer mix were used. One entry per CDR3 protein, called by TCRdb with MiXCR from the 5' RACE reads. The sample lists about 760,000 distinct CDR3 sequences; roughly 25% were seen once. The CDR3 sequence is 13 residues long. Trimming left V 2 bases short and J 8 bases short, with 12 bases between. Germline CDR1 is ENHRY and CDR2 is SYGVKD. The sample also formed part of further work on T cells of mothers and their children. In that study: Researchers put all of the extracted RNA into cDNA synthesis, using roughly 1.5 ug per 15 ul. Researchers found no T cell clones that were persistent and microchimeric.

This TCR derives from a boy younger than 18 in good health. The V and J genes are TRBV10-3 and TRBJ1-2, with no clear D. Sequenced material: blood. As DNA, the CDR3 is TGTGCCATCAGTGAGATCGGGTTGCCAGGCTACACCTTC. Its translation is CAISEIGLPGYTF.